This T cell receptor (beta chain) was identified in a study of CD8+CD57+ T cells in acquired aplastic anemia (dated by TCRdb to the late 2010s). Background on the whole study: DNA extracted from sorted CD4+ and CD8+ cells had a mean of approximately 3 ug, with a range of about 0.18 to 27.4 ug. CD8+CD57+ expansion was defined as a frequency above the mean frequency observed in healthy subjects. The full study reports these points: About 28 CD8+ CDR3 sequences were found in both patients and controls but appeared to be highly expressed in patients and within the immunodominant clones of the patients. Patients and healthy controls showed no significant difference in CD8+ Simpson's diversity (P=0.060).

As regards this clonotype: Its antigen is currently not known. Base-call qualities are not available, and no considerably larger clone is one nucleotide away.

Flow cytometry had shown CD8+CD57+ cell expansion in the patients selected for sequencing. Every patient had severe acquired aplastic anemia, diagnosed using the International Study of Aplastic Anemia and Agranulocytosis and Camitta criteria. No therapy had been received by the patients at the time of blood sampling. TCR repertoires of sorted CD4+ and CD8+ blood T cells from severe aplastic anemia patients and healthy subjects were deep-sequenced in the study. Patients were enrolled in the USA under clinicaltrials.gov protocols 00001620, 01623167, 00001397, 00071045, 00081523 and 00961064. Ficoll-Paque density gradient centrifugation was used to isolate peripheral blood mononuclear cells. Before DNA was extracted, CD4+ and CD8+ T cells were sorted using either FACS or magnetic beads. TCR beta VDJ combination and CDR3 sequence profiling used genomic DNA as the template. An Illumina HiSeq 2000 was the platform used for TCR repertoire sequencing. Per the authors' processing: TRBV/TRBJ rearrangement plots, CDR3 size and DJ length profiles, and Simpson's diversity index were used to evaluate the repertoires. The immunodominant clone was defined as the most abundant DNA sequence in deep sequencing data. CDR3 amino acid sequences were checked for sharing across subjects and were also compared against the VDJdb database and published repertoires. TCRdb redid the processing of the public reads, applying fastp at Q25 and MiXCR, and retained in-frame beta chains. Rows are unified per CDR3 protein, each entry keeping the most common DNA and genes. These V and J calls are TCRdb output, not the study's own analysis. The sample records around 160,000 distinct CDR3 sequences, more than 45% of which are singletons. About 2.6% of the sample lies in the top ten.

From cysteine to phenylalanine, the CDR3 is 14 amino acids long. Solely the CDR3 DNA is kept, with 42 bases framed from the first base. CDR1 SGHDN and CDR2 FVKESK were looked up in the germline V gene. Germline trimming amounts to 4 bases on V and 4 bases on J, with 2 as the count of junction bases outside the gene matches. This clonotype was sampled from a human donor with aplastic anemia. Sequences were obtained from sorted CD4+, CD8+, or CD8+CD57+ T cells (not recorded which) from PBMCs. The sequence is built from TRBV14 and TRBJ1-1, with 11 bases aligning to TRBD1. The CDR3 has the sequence CASSRGQGGTEAFF. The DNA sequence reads TGTGCCAGCAGCCGGGGACAGGGGGGCACTGAAGCTTTCTTT.